This T cell receptor beta chain was sequenced for a study of T cells after yellow fever vaccination. MiXCR, run by TCRdb on the 5' RACE reads, gives a single entry per CDR3 protein. The profile shows some 290,000 distinct CDR3 sequences, around a tenth of them singletons. Trimming removed 0 bases at V and 5 bases at J, with 8 bases between. The CDR3 totals 14 residues. Per the germline V gene, CDR1 is MNHEY and CDR2 is SVGAGI. The chain combines TRBV6-5 with TRBJ1-3, with D hard to call. The TCR was taken from a man younger than 35 who received the YFV17D yellow fever vaccine. Material: CD4+ T cells sorted from PBMCs, obtained 45 days after the yellow fever booster vaccination. This CDR3 reads CASSYSSRRNTIYF. Here the CDR3 DNA reads TGTGCCAGCAGTTACTCGAGCAGGCGAAACACCATATATTTT.